The TCR beta chain under discussion was sequenced for a study of blood T cells in healthy people across ages. Findings and limits, study-wide: Roughly linear age-related decline in beta diversity appeared, significant by age about 37. Both naive CD4+ cell counts and diversity were greater in long-lived donors than in aged donors.

About this clonotype itself: As yet, its antigen is unknown.

Germline V gives CDR1 SQVTM, CDR2 ANQGSEA. There are 13 residues in the CDR3. A second PCR, run for roughly 6 to 11 cycles, used a sample-barcoded 5' primer plus a J-beta primer mix. TCRdb fed the 5' RACE reads into MiXCR, producing one record per CDR3 protein. Here the sample spans some 760,000 distinct CDR3 sequences, around a quarter being singletons. These data were also reused for a study on T cells of mothers and their children. That report notes: In cDNA synthesis, all of the extracted RNA was used at approximately 1.5 ug per 15 ul. Researchers found no T cell clones that were persistent and microchimeric.

The clonotype was recovered from a boy between 10 and 17 years old in good health. Sequenced: blood. This rearrangement joins TRBV29-1 to TRBJ2-5; D might be TRBD1 (6 bases). The J call may be mistaken, given a closer DNA end match to TRBJ2-7. The DNA of the CDR3 is TGCAGCGTTGCTCTGGGGGCCTCCTACGAGCAGTACTTC. This codes for CSVALGASYEQYF.